These T cell receptor beta chains were read from a single sample in a study of blood T cell repertoires in COVID-19. Measured with immunoSEQ multiplex PCR; TCRdb has only the in-frame clones, and not every one. The data contain about 140,000 clones, 81% of them singletons. The sample consisted of peripheral blood. The receptors derive from a human donor in a cohort sampled during active COVID-19. Both conserved end residues are part of each CDR3. Each record gives: V gene, CDR3 length, clone size, D gene, J gene, CDR3 protein, CDR3 DNA. The D gene is left open where the match is weak. Rows may omit the clone size; those that give it use once, few, many or a size class.

>TRBV28|15|once|TRBD1|TRBJ2-5
CASSFGDRFQETQYF
TGTGCCAGCAGTTTTGGGGACAGGTTCCAAGAGACCCAGTACTTC
>TRBV29-1|18|NA|TRBD1|TRBJ1-4
CSVEGRDRIGPTNEKLFF
TGCAGCGTCGAAGGAAGGGACAGGATCGGCCCAACTAATGAAAAACTGTTTTTT
>TRBV20-1|14|NA|NA|TRBJ2-3
CSASSPSRTDTQYF
TGCAGTGCTAGTAGCCCGAGCCGCACAGATACGCAGTATTTT
>TRBV19|15|NA|TRBD1|TRBJ2-7
CASSKPGQVSYEQYF
TGTGCCAGTAGTAAACCGGGACAGGTTTCCTACGAGCAGTACTTC
>TRBV25-1|13|NA|TRBD1|TRBJ2-7
CASRQGDPNEQYF
TGTGCCAGCAGACAGGGGGACCCTAACGAGCAGTACTTC
>TRBV5-1|12|few|TRBD1|TRBJ2-7
CASSLDRGEQYF
TGCGCCAGCAGCTTGGACAGGGGCGAGCAGTACTTC
>TRBV6-5|14|NA|TRBD1|TRBJ2-7
CASSWRTGAYEQYF
TGTGCCAGCAGTTGGCGGACAGGGGCCTACGAGCAGTACTTC
>TRBV28|16|NA|TRBD1|TRBJ2-2
CASSLWTGIQVGELFF
TGTGCCAGCAGTTTGTGGACAGGGATCCAGGTCGGGGAGCTGTTTTTT
>TRBV7-2|14|NA|NA|TRBJ1-1
CASSSQGFRTEAFF
TGTGCCAGCAGTTCTCAGGGTTTTCGGACTGAAGCTTTCTTT
>TRBV9|15|NA|TRBD2|TRBJ2-3
CASSVVSGSGDTQYF
TGTGCCAGCAGCGTAGTTAGCGGGAGTGGAGATACGCAGTATTTT
>TRBV21-1|18|NA|NA|TRBJ2-5
CASSKGPRGSNAQETQYF
TGTGCCAGCAGCAAAGGCCCTCGGGGGAGTAATGCCCAAGAGACCCAGTACTTC
>TRBV6-5|14|few|NA|TRBJ1-3
CASKRDFSGNTIYF
TGTGCCAGCAAGAGGGATTTCTCTGGAAACACCATATATTTT
>TRBV7-9|14|NA|NA|TRBJ1-1
CASSPGLGAGAAFF
TGTGCCAGCAGCCCCGGTCTGGGGGCGGGTGCGGCTTTCTTT
>TRBV28|14|NA|TRBD2|TRBJ2-2
CASSSHGGAGELFF
TGTGCCAGCAGTTCCCACGGGGGGGCCGGGGAGCTGTTTTTT
>TRBV29-1|13|NA|TRBD2|TRBJ2-2
CSVASGMNGELFF
TGCAGCGTCGCTAGCGGGATGAACGGGGAGCTGTTTTTT
>TRBV24-1|12|NA|NA|TRBJ1-1
CATKGEGTEAFF
TGTGCCACCAAGGGTGAGGGCACTGAAGCTTTCTTT
>TRBV3-1/TRBV3-2|14|NA|NA|TRBJ2-7
CASSQALSDYEQYF
TGTGCCAGCAGCCAAGCTCTAAGTGACTACGAGCAGTACTTC
>TRBV14|13|NA|NA|TRBJ2-5
CASRKQGIETQYF
TGTGCCAGCAGGAAACAGGGAATTGAGACCCAGTACTTC
>TRBV7-2|15|NA|NA|TRBJ2-1
CASSFQNYGANEQFF
TGTGCCAGCAGCTTCCAAAATTATGGGGCGAATGAGCAGTTCTTC
>TRBV28|16|NA|TRBD1|TRBJ1-5
CASSFAGGSSNQPQHF
TGTGCCAGCAGTTTTGCAGGGGGAAGTAGCAATCAGCCCCAGCATTTT
>TRBV5-1|14|NA|NA|TRBJ2-5
CASSFAGGRETQYF
TGCGCCAGCAGCTTCGCAGGGGGGAGAGAGACCCAGTACTTC
>TRBV7-2|14|NA|NA|TRBJ1-4
CASSPTGKSEKLFF
TGTGCCAGCAGCCCTACAGGGAAGAGTGAAAAACTGTTTTTT
>TRBV6-5|11|NA|NA|TRBJ2-7
CASSTGPEQYF
TGTGCCAGCAGTACAGGGCCCGAGCAGTACTTC
>TRBV29-1|13|NA|NA|TRBJ2-1
CSGGQISRDEQFF
TGCAGCGGCGGACAGATCTCGAGGGATGAGCAGTTCTTC
>TRBV5-4|15|once|TRBD2|TRBJ2-5
CASRTGTSGSKTQYF
TGTGCCAGCAGAACCGGGACTAGCGGGAGTAAGACCCAGTACTTC
>TRBV23-1|20|NA|TRBD2|TRBJ2-3
CASSLKPLGSVAGELDTQYF
TGCGCCAGCAGTCTAAAACCCCTGGGATCGGTAGCGGGAGAGTTAGATACGCAGTATTTT
>TRBV6-5|13|NA|NA|TRBJ1-4
CASSLVTDEKLFF
TGTGCCAGCTCATTAGTCACGGATGAAAAACTGTTTTTT
>TRBV19|15|NA|NA|TRBJ1-6
CASSTGNRMNSPLHF
TGTGCCAGTAGTACAGGGAACCGAATGAATTCACCCCTCCACTTT
>TRBV5-6|15|NA|NA|TRBJ2-5
CASSSGPDYQETQYF
TGTGCCAGCAGCAGCGGACCAGATTACCAAGAGACCCAGTACTTC
>TRBV9|13|NA|NA|TRBJ2-7
CASSVRQSDEQYF
TGTGCCAGCAGCGTACGACAGTCCGACGAGCAGTACTTC
>TRBV7-9|16|NA|NA|TRBJ2-3
CASSRGSGPSTDTQYF
TGTGCCAGCAGCCGGGGGTCGGGACCTAGCACAGATACGCAGTATTTT
>TRBV7-9|14|NA|TRBD1|TRBJ2-1
CASSAPGQGTEQFF
TGTGCCAGCAGCGCTCCGGGACAGGGTACTGAGCAGTTCTTC
>TRBV11-2|13|NA|NA|TRBJ1-1
CASSHELGREAFF
TGTGCCAGCAGCCATGAGTTGGGCCGAGAAGCTTTCTTT
>TRBV7-9|12|NA|NA|TRBJ1-2
CASSPNNYGYTF
TGTGCCAGCAGCCCAAATAACTATGGCTACACCTTC
>TRBV9|13|NA|NA|TRBJ2-7
CASSGGNRDEQYF
TGTGCCAGCAGCGGGGGAAACAGGGACGAGCAGTACTTC
>TRBV9|13|NA|NA|TRBJ1-2
CASSVDRAYGYTF
TGTGCCAGCAGCGTAGACAGGGCCTATGGCTACACCTTC
>TRBV19|17|NA|TRBD1|TRBJ1-5
CAATLGQQITLNQPQHF
TGTGCCGCTACTCTGGGACAGCAGATAACACTTAATCAGCCCCAGCATTTT
>TRBV5-1|15|once|TRBD1|TRBJ1-4
CASSSGTATNEKLFF
TGCGCCAGCAGCTCAGGGACAGCAACTAATGAAAAACTGTTTTTT
>TRBV7-6|15|NA|TRBD2|TRBJ2-7
CASSDGTSGSYEQYF
TGTGCCAGCAGCGACGGGACTAGCGGGAGTTACGAGCAGTACTTC
>TRBV6-5|14|NA|NA|TRBJ2-2
CASRIVPNTGELFF
TGTGCCAGCAGAATAGTCCCGAACACCGGGGAGCTGTTTTTT
>TRBV5-1|16|NA|NA|TRBJ2-7
CASSLSLSVWAYEQYF
TGCGCCAGCAGCTTGAGTTTAAGCGTATGGGCCTACGAGCAGTACTTC
>TRBV2|16|NA|TRBD2|TRBJ2-3
CASSLTLAGAGDTQYF
TGTGCCAGCAGTTTGACCCTAGCGGGAGCGGGAGATACGCAGTATTTT
>TRBV28|17|NA|NA|TRBJ2-5
CASSLGGWQLYQETQYF
TGTGCCAGCAGTTTAGGGGGGTGGCAGCTGTACCAAGAGACCCAGTACTTC
>TRBV5-5|16|NA|TRBD1|TRBJ1-5
CASSLLGQGARQPQHF
TGTGCCAGCAGTCTGCTGGGACAGGGGGCACGTCAGCCCCAGCATTTT
>TRBV2|12|few|NA|TRBJ2-1
CALQGPYNEQFF
TGTGCCCTTCAGGGGCCCTACAATGAGCAGTTCTTC
>TRBV9|15|few|NA|TRBJ1-2
CASSVAQAGPVRYTF
TGTGCCAGCAGCGTAGCTCAGGCAGGGCCGGTCCGCTACACCTTC
>TRBV7-8|14|NA|NA|TRBJ2-7
CASSLVGGSYEQYF
TGTGCCAGCAGCTTAGTGGGCGGGTCCTACGAGCAGTACTTC
>TRBV3-1/TRBV3-2|17|NA|NA|TRBJ2-4
CASSQDFRAVTKNIQYF
TGTGCCAGCAGCCAAGATTTCAGGGCCGTGACCAAAAACATTCAGTACTTC